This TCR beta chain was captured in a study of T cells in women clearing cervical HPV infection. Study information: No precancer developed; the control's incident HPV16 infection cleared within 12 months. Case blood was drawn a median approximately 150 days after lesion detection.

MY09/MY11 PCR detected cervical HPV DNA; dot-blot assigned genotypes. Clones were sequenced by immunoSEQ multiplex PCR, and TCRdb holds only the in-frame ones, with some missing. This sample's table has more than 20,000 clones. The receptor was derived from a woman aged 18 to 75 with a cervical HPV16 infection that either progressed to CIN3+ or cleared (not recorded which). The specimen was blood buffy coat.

The CDR3 DNA, read in part, is TGTGCCAGCTCACCGCGAGGTAGCGGTAATGAAAAA. This encodes CASSPRGSGNEK. The complete CDR3 protein is CASSPRGSGNEKLFF. The chain links TRBV18 to TRBJ1-4, with D unclear. The missing CDR3 end, 3 residues past where the read stops, is filled in from the germline J gene. The CDR3 is 15 amino acids. Germline CDR1 reads KGHSH; CDR2 reads LQKENI. V was cut by 3 bases and J by 4 bases, with 12 bases left in between.